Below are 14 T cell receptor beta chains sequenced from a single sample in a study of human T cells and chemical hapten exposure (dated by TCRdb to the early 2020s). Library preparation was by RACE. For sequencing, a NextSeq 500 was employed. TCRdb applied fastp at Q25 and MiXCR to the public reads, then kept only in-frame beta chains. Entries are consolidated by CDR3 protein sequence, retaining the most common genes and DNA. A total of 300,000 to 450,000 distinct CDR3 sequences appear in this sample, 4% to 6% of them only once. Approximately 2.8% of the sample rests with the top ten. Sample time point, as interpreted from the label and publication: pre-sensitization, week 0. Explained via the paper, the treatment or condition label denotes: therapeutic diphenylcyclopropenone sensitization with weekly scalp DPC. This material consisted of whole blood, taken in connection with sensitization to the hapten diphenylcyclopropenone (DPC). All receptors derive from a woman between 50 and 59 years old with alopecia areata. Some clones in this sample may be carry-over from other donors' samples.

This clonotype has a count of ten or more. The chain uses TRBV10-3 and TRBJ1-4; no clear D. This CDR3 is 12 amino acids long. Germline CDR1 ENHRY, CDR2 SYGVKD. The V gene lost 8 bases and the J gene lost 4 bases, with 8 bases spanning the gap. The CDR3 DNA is TGTGCCATCCGAACAGATAATGAAAAACTGTTTTTT. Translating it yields CAIRTDNEKLFF.

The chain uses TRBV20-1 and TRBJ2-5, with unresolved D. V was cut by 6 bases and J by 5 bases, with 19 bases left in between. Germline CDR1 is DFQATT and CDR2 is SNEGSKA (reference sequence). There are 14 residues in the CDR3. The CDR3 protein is CSADRSWGRETQYF. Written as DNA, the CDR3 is TGCAGTGCCGACCGGTCATGGGGTAGGGAGACCCAGTACTTC.

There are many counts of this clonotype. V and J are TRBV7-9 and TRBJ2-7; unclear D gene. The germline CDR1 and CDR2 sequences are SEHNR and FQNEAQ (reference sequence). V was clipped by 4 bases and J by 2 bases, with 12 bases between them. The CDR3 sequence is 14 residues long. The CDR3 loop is CASSSDPTTYEQYF. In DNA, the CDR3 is TGTGCCAGCAGCTCGGACCCAACTACCTACGAGCAGTACTTC.

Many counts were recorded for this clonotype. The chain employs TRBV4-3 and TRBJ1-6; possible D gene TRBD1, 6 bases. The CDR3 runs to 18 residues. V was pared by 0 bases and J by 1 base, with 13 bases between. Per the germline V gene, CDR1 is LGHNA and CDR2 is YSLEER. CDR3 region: CASSQEGAGGSYNSPLHF. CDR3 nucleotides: TGCGCCAGCAGCCAAGAGGGGGCAGGAGGGTCCTATAATTCACCCCTCCACTTT.

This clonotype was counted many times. As DNA, the CDR3 is TGTGCCAGCAGTGAAGAGCAAAACAGGGTCGAGCAGTACTTC. Its translation: CASSEEQNRVEQYF. The gene calls are TRBV6-1 and TRBJ2-7; D is perhaps TRBD1 (6 bases). Germline CDR1 reads MNHNS; CDR2 reads SASEGT. The CDR3 length is 14 residues. The germline V and J ends were trimmed by 1 base and 6 bases, with 13 bases remaining between them.

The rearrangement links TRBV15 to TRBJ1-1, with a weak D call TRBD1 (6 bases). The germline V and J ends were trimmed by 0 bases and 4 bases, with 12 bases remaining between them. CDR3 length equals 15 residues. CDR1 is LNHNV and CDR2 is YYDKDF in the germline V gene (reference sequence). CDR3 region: CATSRDDRGGTEAFF. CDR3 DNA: TGTGCCACCAGCAGAGATGATAGAGGGGGCACTGAAGCTTTCTTT.

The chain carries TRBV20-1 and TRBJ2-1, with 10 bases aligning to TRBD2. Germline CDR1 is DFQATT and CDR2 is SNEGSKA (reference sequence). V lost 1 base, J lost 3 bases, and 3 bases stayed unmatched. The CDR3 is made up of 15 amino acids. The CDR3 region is CSARVRTSGYNEQFF. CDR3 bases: TGCAGTGCTAGAGTGAGGACTAGCGGCTACAATGAGCAGTTCTTC.

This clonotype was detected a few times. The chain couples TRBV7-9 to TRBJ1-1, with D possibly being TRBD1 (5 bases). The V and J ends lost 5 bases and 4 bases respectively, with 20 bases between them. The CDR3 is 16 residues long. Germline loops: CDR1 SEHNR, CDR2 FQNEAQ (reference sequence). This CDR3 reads CASSPDGAGSSTEAFF. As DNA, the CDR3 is TGTGCCAGCAGCCCAGATGGGGCAGGGAGCAGCACTGAAGCTTTCTTT.

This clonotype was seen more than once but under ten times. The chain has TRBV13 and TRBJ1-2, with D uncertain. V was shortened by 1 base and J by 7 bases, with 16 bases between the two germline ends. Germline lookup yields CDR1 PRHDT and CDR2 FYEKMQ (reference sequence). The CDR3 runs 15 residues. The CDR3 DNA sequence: TGTGCCAGCAGCTTAGAGGATAGTGAGAGAAGTGGCTACACCTTC. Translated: CASSLEDSERSGYTF. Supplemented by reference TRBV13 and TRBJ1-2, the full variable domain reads AAGVIQSPRHLIKEKRETATLKCYPIPRHDTVYWYQQGPGQDPQFLISFYEKMQSDKGSIPDRFSAQQFSDYHSELNMSSLELGDSALYFCASSLEDSERSGYTFGSGTRLTVV.

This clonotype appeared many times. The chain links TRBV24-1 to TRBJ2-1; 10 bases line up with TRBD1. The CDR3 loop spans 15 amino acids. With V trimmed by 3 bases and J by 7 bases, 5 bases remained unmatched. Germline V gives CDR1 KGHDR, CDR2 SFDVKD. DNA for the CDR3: TGTGCCACCAGTGATGTGACAGGGGGCGGGAATGAGCAGTTCTTC. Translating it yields CATSDVTGGGNEQFF.

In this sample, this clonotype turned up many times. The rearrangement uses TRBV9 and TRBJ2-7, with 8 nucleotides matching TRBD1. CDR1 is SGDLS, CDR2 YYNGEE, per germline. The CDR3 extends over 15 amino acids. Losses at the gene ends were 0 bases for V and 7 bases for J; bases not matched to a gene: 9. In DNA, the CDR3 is TGTGCCAGCAGCGTAGAAAGCCAGGGGGCGAGGGAGCAGTACTTC. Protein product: CASSVESQGAREQYF.

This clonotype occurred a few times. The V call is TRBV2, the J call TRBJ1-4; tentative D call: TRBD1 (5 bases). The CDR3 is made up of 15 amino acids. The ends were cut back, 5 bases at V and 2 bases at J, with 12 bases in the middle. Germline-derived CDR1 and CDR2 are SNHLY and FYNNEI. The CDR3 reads CASSRGGPTNEKLFF. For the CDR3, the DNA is TGTGCCAGCAGTCGGGGGGGACCGACTAATGAAAAACTGTTTTTT.

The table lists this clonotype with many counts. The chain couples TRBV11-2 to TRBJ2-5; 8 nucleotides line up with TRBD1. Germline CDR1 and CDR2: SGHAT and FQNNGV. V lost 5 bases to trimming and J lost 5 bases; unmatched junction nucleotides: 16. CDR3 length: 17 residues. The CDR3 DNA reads TGTGCCAGCAGCCGGGGCAGCGTTGGACAGGGCCGCGAGACCCAGTACTTC. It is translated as CASSRGSVGQGRETQYF. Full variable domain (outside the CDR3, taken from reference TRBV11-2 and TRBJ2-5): EAGVAQSPRYKIIEKRQSVAFWCNPISGHATLYWYQQILGQGPKLLIQFQNNGVVDDSQLPKDRFSAERLKGVDSTLKIQPAKLEDSAVYLCASSRGSVGQGRETQYFGPGTRLLVL.

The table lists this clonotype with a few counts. The CDR3: CASSQEVTGQPQHF. CDR3 sequence (DNA): TGTGCCAGCAGCCAAGAGGTTACAGGGCAGCCCCAGCATTTT. V usage is TRBV3-1 and J usage is TRBJ1-5; D possibly corresponds to TRBD1 (6 bases). V lost 0 bases and J 7 bases, leaving 10 bases between the germline ends. CDR1 LGHDT and CDR2 YNNKEL come from the germline V gene (reference sequence). The CDR3 loop spans 14 amino acids.